Shown below are 25 T cell receptor beta chains from a single sample sequenced in a study of T cell changes during pregnancy in multiple sclerosis. Repertoires were generated with immunoSEQ multiplex PCR, while TCRdb's copy carries only in-frame clones and drops some. Of about 92,000 clones listed, about 94% are singletons. Sample: peripheral blood, taken in the third trimester of pregnancy. These receptor sequences come from a female donor with multiple sclerosis, enrolled in a pregnancy study.

The chain couples TRBV6-5 to TRBJ2-1, with D possibly matching TRBD2 (7 bases). V was shortened by 3 bases and J by 12 bases, with 15 bases between the two germline ends. The V gene's germline CDR1 is MNHEY and CDR2 SVGAGI. This CDR3 has 13 amino acids. The CDR3, as DNA: TGTGCCAGCAGTTATTCAGGGGAGGGGGGGCAGTTCTTC. The encoded protein is CASSYSGEGGQFF.

DNA for the CDR3: TGTGCCAGCAGCTTATCTAGAGGATATCAGCCCCAGCATTTT. The encoded protein is CASSLSRGYQPQHF. The rearrangement uses TRBV7-8 and TRBJ1-5, with D unresolved. The length of the CDR3 is 14 residues. The V gene lost 2 bases and the J gene lost 5 bases, with 10 bases spanning the gap. The V gene's germline CDR1 is SGHVS and CDR2 FQNEAQ.

J is TRBJ2-1 and V is TRBV19; TRBD2 agrees at 10 bases. The germline gives CDR1 LNHDA, CDR2 SQIVND (reference sequence). Trimming at V came to 8 bases and at J to 4 bases, leaving 2 bases not matched to a gene. This CDR3 is 13 amino acids long. CDR3 residues: CASEAGGYNEQFF. The CDR3 DNA reads TGTGCCAGTGAAGCGGGAGGGTACAATGAGCAGTTCTTC.

The chain carries TRBV5-1 and TRBJ2-7; perhaps TRBD1 as D (6 bases). The CDR3 is made up of 15 amino acids. CDR1 is SGHRS and CDR2 is YFSETQ in the germline V gene. V was shortened by 5 bases and J by 1 base, with 16 bases between the two germline ends. Here the CDR3 reads CASRLRDTVSYEQYF. CDR3 in DNA: TGCGCCAGCAGGTTACGGGACACCGTTTCCTACGAGCAGTACTTC.

The J gene is TRBJ1-1, the V gene TRBV14, with 10 bases matching TRBD1. Germline V gives CDR1 SGHDN, CDR2 FVKESK. Trimming at V came to 2 bases and at J to 3 bases, leaving 3 bases not matched to a gene. CDR3 size: 15 residues. The CDR3 DNA reads as TGTGCCAGCAGCCAATCGACAGGGGGCTACACTGAAGCTTTCTTT. It specifies CASSQSTGGYTEAFF.

This clone came up once. This chain uses TRBV5-5 with TRBJ1-1; 9 nucleotides match TRBD1. Germline CDR1 and CDR2: SGHKS and YYEKEE (reference sequence). With 0 bases clipped from V and 4 bases from J, the junction kept 7 bases outside the gene matches. This CDR3 is 16 amino acids long. CDR3 region: CASSLAGTGLLTEAFF. For the CDR3, the DNA is TGTGCCAGCAGCTTGGCGGGGACAGGGCTGCTCACTGAAGCTTTCTTT. Full variable domain (outside the CDR3, taken from reference TRBV5-5 and TRBJ1-1): DAGVTQSPTHLIKTRGQQVTLRCSPISGHKSVSWYQQVLGQGPQFIFQYYEKEERGRGNFPDRFSARQFPNYSSELNVNALLLGDSALYLCASSLAGTGLLTEAFFGQGTRLTVV.

The chain carries TRBV7-2 and TRBJ2-7; D gene uncertain. CDR1 SGHTA and CDR2 FQGNSA come from the germline V gene. This CDR3 has 12 residues. The V gene lost 2 bases and the J gene lost 7 bases, with 9 bases spanning the gap. The CDR3 DNA follows: TGTGCCAGCAGCTTAAGTGTAGTAGAGCAGTACTTC. Encoded protein: CASSLSVVEQYF.

This chain uses TRBV7-7 with TRBJ2-7; 10 nucleotides match TRBD2. The CDR3 runs to 16 residues. CDR1 is SSHAT and CDR2 is FNYEAQ in the germline V gene (reference sequence). The CDR3, as DNA: TGTGCTAGCGGCAGCCGCTGGAGCGGGAGGGACCACGAGCAGTACTTC. This sequence encodes CASGSRWSGRDHEQYF.

The chain employs TRBV7-9 and TRBJ2-4; D remains ambiguous. This CDR3 is built from 15 residues. Germline CDR1 is SEHNR and CDR2 is FQNEAQ (reference sequence). V was shortened by 4 bases and J by 0 bases, with 10 bases between the two germline ends. In DNA form, the CDR3 reads TGTGCCAGCAGCTACCCGACGGGAGCCAAAAACATTCAGTACTTC. It yields the protein CASSYPTGAKNIQYF.

This chain joins TRBV12-5 and TRBJ2-5; no definite D call. CDR1 is LGHNT and CDR2 is FRNRAP in the germline V gene. Trimming took 6 bases from V and 8 from J, leaving 13 bases between them. The CDR3 consists of 12 residues. CDR3 coding DNA: TGTGCTAGTGGGTCTTCAGGTGACACCCAGTACTTC. Translation gives CASGSSGDTQYF.

The chain links TRBV28 to TRBJ2-5, with 10 bases lining up with TRBD2. Germline V gene data show CDR1 as MDHEN and CDR2 as SYDVKM. Germline trimming cut 5 bases from V and 8 bases from J; bases unmatched to any gene: 8. CDR3 length: 14 amino acids. DNA for the CDR3: TGTGCCAGCAGTCTTAGCGGGAGGAGCGATACCCAGTACTTC. Translated, it gives CASSLSGRSDTQYF.

V and J are TRBV11-2 and TRBJ2-7; 12 bases align to TRBD2. This CDR3 spans 15 amino acids. Germline V gene sequence: CDR1 SGHAT, CDR2 FQNNGV. V dropped 3 bases and J dropped 6; count of bases not matched to a gene: 6. CDR3 in DNA: TGTGCCAGCAGCTTGACTAGCGGGGGCTTCGGCGAGCAGTACTTC. This sequence encodes CASSLTSGGFGEQYF.

J is TRBJ1-5 and V is TRBV18; D possibly corresponds to TRBD1 (6 bases). The CDR3 extends over 14 amino acids. V shed 5 bases and J shed 6 bases, with 14 bases lying between them. The germline gives CDR1 KGHSH, CDR2 LQKENI. The CDR3 bases are TGTGCCAGCTCAACGGACAGCGGCGGTCAGCCCCAGCATTTT. Protein product: CASSTDSGGQPQHF.

The J gene is TRBJ1-1, the V gene TRBV5-6, with D possibly matching TRBD1 (5 bases). The CDR3 has 12 residues. Per the germline V gene, CDR1 is SGHDT and CDR2 is YYEEEE. Trimming cost V 7 bases and J 4 bases, with 11 bases left between them. The CDR3 reads CASGIGGTEAFF. The CDR3, as DNA: TGTGCCAGCGGGATCGGGGGCACTGAAGCTTTCTTT.

V gene TRBV5-1 combines with J gene TRBJ2-1; TRBD2 might be the D (6 bases). The V end was cut by 0 bases, the J end by 5 bases, with 12 bases between. The germline V gene has CDR1 SGHRS and CDR2 YFSETQ. This CDR3 contains 15 residues. The CDR3 loop is CASSLVAGKNNEQFF. CDR3 nucleotide sequence: TGCGCCAGCAGCTTGGTGGCGGGAAAAAACAATGAGCAGTTCTTC.

The V call is TRBV28, the J call TRBJ2-1; 13 bases match TRBD2. The ends lost 6 bases at V and 6 bases at J; junction bases unmatched: 8. Looked up from germline, CDR1 is MDHEN and CDR2 is SYDVKM. This CDR3 comprises 16 residues. CDR3 coding DNA: TGTGCCAGCAGGGACCCGGGACTAGCGGGAAGCAATGAGCAGTTCTTC. Protein: CASRDPGLAGSNEQFF.

V gene TRBV19 combines with J gene TRBJ2-1, with 8 bases lining up with TRBD2. Trimming at V came to 1 base and at J to 7 bases, leaving 6 bases not matched to a gene. There are 15 residues in the CDR3. Germline V gene data show CDR1 as LNHDA and CDR2 as SQIVND (reference sequence). The CDR3 region is CASSIGSRGGNEQFF. The CDR3 DNA reads TGTGCCAGTAGTATAGGTTCCCGGGGGGGGAATGAGCAGTTCTTC.

The chain has TRBV19 and TRBJ2-1, with D tentatively TRBD2 (6 bases). The CDR3 extends over 17 amino acids. Germline V CDR1 and CDR2: LNHDA, SQIVND (reference sequence). V lost 2 bases, J lost 4 bases, and 18 bases lay in between. CDR3 coding DNA: TGTGCCAGTAGTATAATTGGTAGGGCTAGCGAGTACAATGAGCAGTTCTTC. It translates to CASSIIGRASEYNEQFF.

The chain links TRBV28 to TRBJ1-2, with TRBD1 matching over 10 bases. V trimming: 7 bases; J trimming: 7 bases; junction bases outside the gene matches: 6. The CDR3 runs to 13 residues. Germline V gene data show CDR1 as MDHEN and CDR2 as SYDVKM. CDR3 loop: CASTVTGGGGYTF. The CDR3 DNA reads as TGTGCCAGCACTGTGACAGGGGGCGGTGGCTACACCTTC.

V is TRBV4-1 and J is TRBJ2-3; 7 bases map to TRBD2. V lost 0 bases, J lost 0 bases, and 18 bases stayed unmatched. Germline CDR1 reads MGHRA; CDR2 reads YSYEKL. CDR3 size: 21 residues. The CDR3 sequence is CASSQDPPSRSSGPSTDTQYF. CDR3 nucleotides: TGCGCCAGCAGCCAAGATCCACCTTCCCGATCTAGCGGACCTAGCACAGATACGCAGTATTTT.

The chain is built from TRBV10-2 and TRBJ1-1; 9 bases match TRBD1. CDR1 and CDR2 (germline): WSHSY, SAAADI. The CDR3 runs to 14 residues. V shed 4 bases, J shed 4 bases, and the junction held 4 bases outside the gene matches. The CDR3 is CASSVGTGSTEAFF. CDR3 sequence (DNA): TGCGCCAGCAGTGTCGGGACAGGGAGCACTGAAGCTTTCTTT.

V and J are TRBV7-9 and TRBJ1-3, with D perhaps TRBD1 (5 bases). Between the trimmed V and J ends, which lost 6 bases and 4 bases, there was a span of 16 bases. The CDR3 loop spans 15 amino acids. Germline CDR1 and CDR2: SEHNR and FQNEAQ (reference sequence). The CDR3 nucleotides read TGTGCCAGCAGACGCACCCAGGGTGAGGGAAACACCATATATTTT. It is translated as CASRRTQGEGNTIYF. Filled out from reference TRBV7-9 and TRBJ1-3, the complete variable domain reads DTGVSQNPRHKITKRGQNVTFRCDPISEHNRLYWYRQTLGQGPEFLTYFQNEAQLEKSRLLSDRFSAERPKGSFSTLEIQRTEQGDSAMYLCASRRTQGEGNTIYFGEGSWLTVV.

This clone appeared a single time. The chain links TRBV28 to TRBJ2-1; 10 nucleotides line up with TRBD1. Germline trimming cut 2 bases from V and 4 bases from J; bases unmatched to any gene: 2. The CDR3 is made up of 15 amino acids. In germline, CDR1 is MDHEN, CDR2 SYDVKM. The chain's CDR3 is CASSLPGQGYNEQFF. For the CDR3, the DNA is TGTGCCAGCAGTTTACCGGGACAGGGGTACAATGAGCAGTTCTTC.

The rearrangement joins TRBV5-1 to TRBJ2-3, with a possible D match to TRBD2 (7 bases). The CDR3 runs 21 residues. V was cut by 4 bases and J by 4 bases, with 34 bases left in between. Germline V gene data show CDR1 as SGHRS and CDR2 as YFSETQ. The CDR3 sequence: CASSPDPTGLRTSDSSDTQYF. The DNA for the CDR3 is TGCGCCAGCAGCCCCGACCCGACAGGCCTAAGGACTAGTGATTCTTCAGATACGCAGTATTTT.

This chain uses TRBV11-2 with TRBJ1-2, with a tentative D call TRBD1 (6 bases). The CDR3 has 15 residues. Germline lookup yields CDR1 SGHAT and CDR2 FQNNGV. Between the trimmed V and J ends, which lost 6 bases and 8 bases, there was a span of 22 bases. The CDR3 spells CASSPGGRLVLGYTF. The CDR3 bases are TGTGCCAGCAGTCCGGGGGGCAGACTTGTGTTGGGCTACACCTTC.